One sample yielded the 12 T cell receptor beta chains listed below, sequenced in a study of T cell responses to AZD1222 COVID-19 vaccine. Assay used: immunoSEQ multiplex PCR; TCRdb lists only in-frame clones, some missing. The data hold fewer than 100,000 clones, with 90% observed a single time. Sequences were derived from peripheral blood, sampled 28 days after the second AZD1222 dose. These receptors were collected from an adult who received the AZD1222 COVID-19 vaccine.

The CDR3 protein is CSAVAGGDTGETQYF. CDR3 nucleotides: TGCAGCGCCGTAGCGGGGGGCGATACAGGAGAGACCCAGTACTTC. The chain joins TRBV29-1 to TRBJ2-5; 10 nucleotides match TRBD2. V gave up 7 bases and J gave up 4 bases; unmatched junction bases: 12. CDR1 SQVTM and CDR2 ANQGSEA come from the germline V gene. The CDR3 is made up of 15 amino acids.

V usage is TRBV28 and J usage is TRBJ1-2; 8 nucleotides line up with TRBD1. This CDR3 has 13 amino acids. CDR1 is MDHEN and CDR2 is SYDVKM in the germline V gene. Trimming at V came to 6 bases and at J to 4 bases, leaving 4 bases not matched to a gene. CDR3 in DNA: TGTGCCAGCAGGGGACAGGTTATCTATGGCTACACCTTC. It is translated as CASRGQVIYGYTF.

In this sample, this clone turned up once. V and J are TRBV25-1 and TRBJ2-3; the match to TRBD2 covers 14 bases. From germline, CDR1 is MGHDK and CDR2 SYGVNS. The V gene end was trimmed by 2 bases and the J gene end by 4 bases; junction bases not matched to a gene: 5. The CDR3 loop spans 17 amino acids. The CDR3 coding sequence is TGTGCCAGCAGTGAAGCCAGACTAGCGGGGGGGGCAGATACGCAGTATTTT. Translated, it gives CASSEARLAGGADTQYF.

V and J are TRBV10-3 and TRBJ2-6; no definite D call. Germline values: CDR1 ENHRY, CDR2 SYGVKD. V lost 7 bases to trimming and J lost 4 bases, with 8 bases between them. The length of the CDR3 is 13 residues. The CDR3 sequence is CAINRRGANVLTF. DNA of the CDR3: TGTGCCATCAATCGCAGGGGGGCCAACGTCCTGACTTTC.

The DNA of the CDR3 is TGCGCCAGCAGACCTGACGGACGGGTAGGGACTGAAGCTTTCTTT. Amino acids: CASRPDGRVGTEAFF. This chain connects TRBV5-1 to TRBJ1-1; D gene unclear. V lost 5 bases to trimming and J lost 5 bases, with 19 bases between them. Germline loops: CDR1 SGHRS, CDR2 YFSETQ. This CDR3 region has 15 residues.

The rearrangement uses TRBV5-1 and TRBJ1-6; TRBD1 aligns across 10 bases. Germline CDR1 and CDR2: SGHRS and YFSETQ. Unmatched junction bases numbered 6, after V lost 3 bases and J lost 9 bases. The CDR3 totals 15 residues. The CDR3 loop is CASSWGTGAGSPLHF. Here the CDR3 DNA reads TGCGCCAGCAGCTGGGGGACAGGGGCTGGTTCACCCCTCCACTTT.

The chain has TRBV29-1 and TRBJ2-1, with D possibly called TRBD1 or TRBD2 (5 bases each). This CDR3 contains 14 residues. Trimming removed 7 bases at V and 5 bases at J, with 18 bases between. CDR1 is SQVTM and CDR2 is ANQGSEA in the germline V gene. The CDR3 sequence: CSGRWGPGNNEQFF. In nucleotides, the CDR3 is TGCAGCGGGAGGTGGGGCCCAGGGAACAATGAGCAGTTCTTC.

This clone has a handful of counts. The CDR3 region is CASSRRGRGFTEAFF. CDR3 bases: TGTGCCAGCAGCCGCCGGGGCAGGGGGTTCACTGAAGCTTTCTTT. This sequence joins TRBV6-2 or TRBV6-3 and TRBJ1-1; 7 bases map to TRBD1. V lost 6 bases, J lost 4 bases, and 11 bases stayed unmatched. The CDR3 extends over 15 amino acids. Germline V CDR1 and CDR2: MNHEY, SVGEGT.

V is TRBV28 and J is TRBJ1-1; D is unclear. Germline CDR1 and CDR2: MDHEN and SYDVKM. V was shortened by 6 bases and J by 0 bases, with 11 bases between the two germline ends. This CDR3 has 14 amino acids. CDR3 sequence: CASSPAGVNTEAFF. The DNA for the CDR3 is TGTGCCAGCAGCCCCGCCGGCGTGAACACTGAAGCTTTCTTT.

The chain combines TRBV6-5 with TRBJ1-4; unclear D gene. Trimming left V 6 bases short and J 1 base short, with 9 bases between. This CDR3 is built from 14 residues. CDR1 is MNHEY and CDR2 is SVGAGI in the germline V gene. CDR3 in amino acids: CASRGRITNEKLFF. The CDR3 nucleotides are TGTGCCAGCAGAGGGCGTATAACTAATGAAAAACTGTTTTTT.

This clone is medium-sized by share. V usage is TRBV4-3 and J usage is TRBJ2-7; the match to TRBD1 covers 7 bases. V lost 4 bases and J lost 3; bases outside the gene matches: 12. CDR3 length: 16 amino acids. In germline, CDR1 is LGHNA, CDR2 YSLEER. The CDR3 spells CASSPHRGQGYYEQYF. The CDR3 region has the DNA TGCGCCAGCAGCCCCCATAGGGGGCAGGGGTACTACGAGCAGTACTTC.

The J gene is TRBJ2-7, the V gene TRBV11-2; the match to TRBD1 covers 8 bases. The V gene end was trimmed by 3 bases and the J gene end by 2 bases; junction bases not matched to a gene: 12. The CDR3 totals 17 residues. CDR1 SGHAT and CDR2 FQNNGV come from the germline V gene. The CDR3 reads CASSFPNPDRAAYEQYF. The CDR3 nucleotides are TGTGCCAGCAGCTTCCCGAACCCGGACAGGGCTGCCTACGAGCAGTACTTC.